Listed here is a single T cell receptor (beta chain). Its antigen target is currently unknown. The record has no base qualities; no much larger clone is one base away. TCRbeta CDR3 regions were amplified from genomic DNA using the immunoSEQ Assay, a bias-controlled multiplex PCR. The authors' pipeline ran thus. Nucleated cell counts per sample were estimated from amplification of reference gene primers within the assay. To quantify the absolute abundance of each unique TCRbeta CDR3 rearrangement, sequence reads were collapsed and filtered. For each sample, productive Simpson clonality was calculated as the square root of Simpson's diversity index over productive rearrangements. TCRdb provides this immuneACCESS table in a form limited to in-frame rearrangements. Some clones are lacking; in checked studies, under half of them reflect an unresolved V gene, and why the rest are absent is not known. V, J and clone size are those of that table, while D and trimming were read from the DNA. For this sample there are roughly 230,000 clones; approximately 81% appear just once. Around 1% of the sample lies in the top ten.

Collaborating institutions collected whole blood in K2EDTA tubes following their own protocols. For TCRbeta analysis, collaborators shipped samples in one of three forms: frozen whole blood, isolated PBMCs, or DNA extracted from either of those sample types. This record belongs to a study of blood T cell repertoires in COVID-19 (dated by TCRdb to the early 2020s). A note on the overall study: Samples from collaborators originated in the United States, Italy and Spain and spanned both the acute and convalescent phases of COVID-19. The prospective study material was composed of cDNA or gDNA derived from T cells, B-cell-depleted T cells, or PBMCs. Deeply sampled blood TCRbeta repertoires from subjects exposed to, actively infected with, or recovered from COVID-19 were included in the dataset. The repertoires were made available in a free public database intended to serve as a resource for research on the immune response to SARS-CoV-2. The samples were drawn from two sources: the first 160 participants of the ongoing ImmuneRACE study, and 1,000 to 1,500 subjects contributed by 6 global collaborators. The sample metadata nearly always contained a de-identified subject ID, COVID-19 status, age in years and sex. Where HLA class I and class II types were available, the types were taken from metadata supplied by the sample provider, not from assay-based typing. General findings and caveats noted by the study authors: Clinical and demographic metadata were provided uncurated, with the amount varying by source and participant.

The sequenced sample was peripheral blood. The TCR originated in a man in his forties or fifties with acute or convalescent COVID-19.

The DNA sequence is given as TGTGCCAGCAGCGATAGGACAGGGGTCGACACTGAAGCTTTCTTT. Protein translation: CASSDRTGVDTEAFF. The sequence is built from TRBV7-9 and TRBJ1-1; 9 middle bases align to TRBD1. The V end gives up 5 bases and the J end 3 bases, leaving 7 bases in the junction not matched to a gene. The germline V gene (reference sequence) supplies CDR1 SEHNR and CDR2 FQNEAQ. Inclusive of the bounding cysteine and phenylalanine, the CDR3 is 15 residues long. CDR3 DNA is the only sequence kept; it has 45 bases, read in frame from the first base. Here the CDR3 is joined to the reference TRBV7-9 and TRBJ1-1 genes, and the full variable domain is: DTGVSQNPRHKITKRGQNVTFRCDPISEHNRLYWYRQTLGQGPEFLTYFQNEAQLEKSRLLSDRFSAERPKGSFSTLEIQRTEQGDSAMYLCASSDRTGVDTEAFFGQGTRLTVV.